This T cell receptor beta chain was captured in a study of shared clonotypes between healthy human individuals. The germline CDR1 and CDR2 sequences are KGHSH and LQKENI. With 5 bases removed from V and 0 bases from J, the gap between germline ends came to 17 bases. The CDR3 extends over 16 amino acids. Naive CD8 cells were CD45RO-negative, positively selected for CCR7, excluding terminally differentiated effector memory CD45RA+ cells. The assay was immunoSEQ multiplex PCR, and TCRdb's table has in-frame clones only and misses some. This table holds hundreds of thousands of clones, 96% found once. The chain carries TRBV18 and TRBJ2-7; D might be TRBD1 (6 bases). Material: naive CD8+ T cells sorted from blood. The origin of this receptor is a woman aged 25 to 39 in good health. CDR3 nucleotide sequence: TGTGCCAGCTCAGGTGACCGGGACAAGAGCTCCTACGAGCAGTACTTC. This sequence encodes CASSGDRDKSSYEQYF.